Below are 9 T cell receptor beta chains sequenced from a single sample in a study of blood T cell repertoires in COVID-19. The method was immunoSEQ multiplex PCR; TCRdb's version includes in-frame clones alone and lacks a portion of them. The sample consists of about 83,000 clones, approximately 90% of them appearing once. Material: peripheral blood. The receptor source for this set is a woman aged 45 to 65 with active or convalescent COVID-19.

This sequence joins TRBV9 and TRBJ1-3; no firm D call. The CDR3 has 15 residues. Germline V CDR1 and CDR2: SGDLS, YYNGEE. V shed 3 bases and J shed 1 base, with 11 bases lying between them. The CDR3 DNA reads TGTGCCAGCAGCGAGACCATACAGTCTGGAAACACCATATATTTT. The encoded protein is CASSETIQSGNTIYF.

This chain uses TRBV5-4 with TRBJ2-3; 11 positions match TRBD2. Germline loops: CDR1 SGHNT, CDR2 YYREEE (reference sequence). The CDR3 is 15 residues long. Trimming cost V 1 base and J 5 bases; bases outside gene matches: 3. CDR3 coding DNA: TGTGCCAGCAGCTTGACTAGCGGGGGCCAAGATACGCAGTATTTT. Residues: CASSLTSGGQDTQYF. Full variable domain (remainder filled in from reference TRBV5-4 and TRBJ2-3): ETGVTQSPTHLIKTRGQQVTLRCSSQSGHNTVSWYQQALGQGPQFIFQYYREEENGRGNFPPRFSGLQFPNYSSELNVNALELDDSALYLCASSLTSGGQDTQYFGPGTRLTVL.

The J gene is TRBJ1-4, the V gene TRBV15; possibly TRBD1 for D (5 bases). Germline CDR1 reads LNHNV; CDR2 reads YYDKDF (reference sequence). V was shortened by 0 bases and J by 9 bases, with 14 bases between the two germline ends. The CDR3 consists of 15 residues. The CDR3 coding sequence is TGTGCCACCAGCAGAGATCGGCAGGGAAGTAAAAAACTGTTTTTT. It yields the protein CATSRDRQGSKKLFF.

J is TRBJ2-3 and V is TRBV9; D is ambiguous. Trimming shortened V by 1 base and J by 0 bases, and 9 bases separated the two germline ends. CDR1 is SGDLS, CDR2 YYNGEE, per germline. The CDR3 extends over 15 amino acids. CDR3 in amino acids: CASSVLGVSTDTQYF. The CDR3 DNA is TGTGCCAGCAGCGTACTGGGCGTTAGCACAGATACGCAGTATTTT.

The CDR3 protein is CASSQPANTQYF. The CDR3 DNA reads as TGTGCCAGCAGTCAACCCGCGAATACGCAGTATTTT. The V and J genes are TRBV7-2 and TRBJ2-3; D remains unclear. The CDR3 totals 12 residues. V gave up 6 bases and J gave up 7 bases, with 11 bases separating them. The germline V gene has CDR1 SGHTA and CDR2 FQGNSA.

Comments on this clone: At the DNA level, this CDR3 is encoded by other sequences in the same sample as well. V and J are TRBV28 and TRBJ1-1; possibly TRBD1 for D (6 bases). The CDR3 runs 13 residues. Germline assignment: CDR1 MDHEN and CDR2 SYDVKM. V lost 3 bases and J 4 bases, leaving 9 bases between the germline ends. The DNA for the CDR3 is TGTGCCAGCAGTTTGAACAGGGCCACTGAAGCTTTCTTT. Its translation: CASSLNRATEAFF.

This clone was recorded only once. V usage is TRBV6-2 or TRBV6-3 and J usage is TRBJ2-3; D is unclear. Germline CDR1 reads MNHEY; CDR2 reads SVGEGT. Trimming shortened V by 3 bases and J by 4 bases, and 17 bases separated the two germline ends. The CDR3 contains 16 residues. CDR3 sequence (DNA): TGTGCCAGCAGTTATGGAGAAGTCTTAGTGGCAGATACGCAGTATTTT. It translates to CASSYGEVLVADTQYF.

The table lists this clone with a count of one. V and J are TRBV7-8 and TRBJ2-3, with 10 bases lining up with TRBD2. Germline V CDR1 and CDR2: SGHVS, FQNEAQ. This CDR3 has 15 residues. The junction had 6 bases not matched to a gene; V was cut back by 7 bases and J by 2 bases. The chain's CDR3 is CASTQREGNTDTQYF. Written as DNA, the CDR3 is TGTGCCAGCACCCAGCGGGAGGGAAACACAGATACGCAGTATTTT. Full variable domain (remainder filled in from reference TRBV7-8 and TRBJ2-3): GAGVSQSPRYKVAKRGQDVALRCDPISGHVSLFWYQQALGQGPEFLTYFQNEAQLDKSGLPSDRFFAERPEGSVSTLKIQRTQQEDSAVYLCASTQREGNTDTQYFGPGTRLTVL.

V gene TRBV18 combines with J gene TRBJ1-6, with D maybe TRBD1 (5 bases). The germline CDR1 and CDR2 sequences are KGHSH and LQKENI. V dropped 3 bases and J dropped 5 bases, with 14 bases sitting between them. The CDR3 covers 16 residues. The CDR3 is CASSPRGTENNSPLHF. The DNA of the CDR3 is TGTGCCAGCTCACCGCGGGGGACGGAGAATAATTCACCCCTCCACTTT. Full variable domain (outside the CDR3, taken from reference TRBV18 and TRBJ1-6): NAGVMQNPRHLVRRRGQEARLRCSPMKGHSHVYWYRQLPEEGLKFMVYLQKENIIDESGMPKERFSAEFPKEGPSILRIQQVVRGDSAAYFCASSPRGTENNSPLHFGNGTRLTVT.